The clone carrying this T cell receptor beta chain was seen ten or more times. MiXCR was run by TCRdb on the 5' RACE reads, yielding one entry per CDR3 protein. The data show approximately 52,000 distinct CDR3 sequences, about 15% seen once. This sample was included in a study of T cells of healthy individuals. CDR3 length equals 15 residues. From germline, CDR1 is SGHNT and CDR2 YYREEE (reference sequence). Trimming cost V 0 bases and J 9 bases; bases outside gene matches: 5. The TCR originated in a human donor in good health. The gene calls are TRBV5-4 and TRBJ2-1, with 11 bases matching TRBD1. CDR3 nucleotide sequence: TGTGCCAGCAGCTTGGGGACAGGGGGCGGGGGTGAGCAGTTCTTC. Protein: CASSLGTGGGGEQFF.